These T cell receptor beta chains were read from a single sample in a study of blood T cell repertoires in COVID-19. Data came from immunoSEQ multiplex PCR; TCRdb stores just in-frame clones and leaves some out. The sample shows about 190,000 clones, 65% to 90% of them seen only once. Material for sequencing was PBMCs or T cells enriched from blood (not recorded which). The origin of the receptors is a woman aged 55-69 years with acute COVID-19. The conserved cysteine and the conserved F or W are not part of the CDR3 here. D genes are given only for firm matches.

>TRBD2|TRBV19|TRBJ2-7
ASSRWTSGTYEQY
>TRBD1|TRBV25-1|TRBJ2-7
ASSDPAGTGTYEQY
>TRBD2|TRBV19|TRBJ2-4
ASSENRGVKNIQY
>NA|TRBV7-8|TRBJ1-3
ASSLAPPTSSGNTIY
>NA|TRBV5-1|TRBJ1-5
ASSLDYNQPQH
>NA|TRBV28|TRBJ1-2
ASSFSGYGYT
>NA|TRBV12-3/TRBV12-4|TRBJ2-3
ASGGGTDTQY
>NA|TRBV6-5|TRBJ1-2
ASSSGGAGYGYT
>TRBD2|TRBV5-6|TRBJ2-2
ASSSTGGGTGELF
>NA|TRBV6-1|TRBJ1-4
ASSGTVAGVNEKLF
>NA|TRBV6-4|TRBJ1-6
ASSEVGRGTYNSPLH
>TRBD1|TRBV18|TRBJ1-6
ASSPGQGINSPLH
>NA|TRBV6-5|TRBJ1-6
ASSYSTPRNSPLH
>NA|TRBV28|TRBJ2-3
ASSFTGGGDTQY
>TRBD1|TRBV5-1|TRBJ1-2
ASSLMASGQGNGYT
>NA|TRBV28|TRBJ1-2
ASSLLGADGYT
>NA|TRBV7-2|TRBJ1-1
ASSLSWGRRRTEAF
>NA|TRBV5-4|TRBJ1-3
ASSLQGQLIGNTIY